This T cell receptor beta chain was recovered during a study of T cells in Graves' hyperthyroidism and ophthalmopathy. Study context: Any treatment followed the collection of peripheral blood at initial diagnosis. Notes on the study in general: A model built on 13 V-J features separated ophthalmopathy from stable hyperthyroidism. Blood held most thyroid clonotypes expanded above 0.001 frequency.

This clonotype was seen repeatedly, ten times or more. As yet, its antigen is unknown. Amplification targeted TCR beta CDR3 regions from RNA transcripts. During a first-round RT-PCR of the TCR CDR3, the HTBI primer set was used. TCRdb passed the multiplex PCR reads through MiXCR, listing each CDR3 protein once. The sample comprises 250,000 or so distinct CDR3 sequences, nearly 15% of which are singletons, and over 25% rests with the top ten. The V gene's germline CDR1 is SGHRS and CDR2 YFSETQ. The CDR3 sequence is 15 residues long. V was clipped by 0 bases and J by 2 bases, with 9 bases between them. Patients were excluded for uncontrolled infection, other autoimmune disease, pregnancy or lactation.

The V and J genes are TRBV5-1 and TRBJ2-1; the D gene is possibly TRBD2 (5 bases). Sequences were obtained from blood. The receptor was isolated from a woman in her 50s with Graves' hyperthyroidism that later progressed to Graves' ophthalmopathy. The CDR3 region is CASSLAAVPYNEQFF. As DNA, the CDR3 is TGCGCCAGCAGCTTGGCAGCGGTCCCCTACAATGAGCAGTTCTTC.